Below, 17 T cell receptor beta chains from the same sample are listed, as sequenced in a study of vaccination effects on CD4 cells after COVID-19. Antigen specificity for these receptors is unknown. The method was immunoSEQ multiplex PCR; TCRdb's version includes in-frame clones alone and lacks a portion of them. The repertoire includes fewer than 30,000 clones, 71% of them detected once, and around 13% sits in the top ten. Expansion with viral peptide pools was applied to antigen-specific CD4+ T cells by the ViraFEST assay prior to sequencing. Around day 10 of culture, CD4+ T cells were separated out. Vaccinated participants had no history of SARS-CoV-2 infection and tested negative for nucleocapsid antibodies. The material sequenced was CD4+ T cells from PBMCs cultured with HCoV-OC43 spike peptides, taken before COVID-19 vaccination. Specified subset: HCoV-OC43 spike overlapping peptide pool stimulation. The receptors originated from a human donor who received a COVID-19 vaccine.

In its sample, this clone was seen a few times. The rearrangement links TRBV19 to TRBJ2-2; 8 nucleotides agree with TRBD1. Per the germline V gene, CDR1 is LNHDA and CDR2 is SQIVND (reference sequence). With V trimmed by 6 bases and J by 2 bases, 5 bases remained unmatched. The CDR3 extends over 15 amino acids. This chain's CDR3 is CASRMDRVNTGELFF. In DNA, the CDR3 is TGTGCCAGTAGGATGGACAGGGTCAACACCGGGGAGCTGTTTTTT.

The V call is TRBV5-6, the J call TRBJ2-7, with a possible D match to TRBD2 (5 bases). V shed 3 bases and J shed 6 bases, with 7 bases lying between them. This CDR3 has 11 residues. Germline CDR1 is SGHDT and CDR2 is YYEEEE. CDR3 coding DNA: TGTGCCAGCAGCTCGGGGAGCGAGCAGTACTTC. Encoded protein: CASSSGSEQYF.

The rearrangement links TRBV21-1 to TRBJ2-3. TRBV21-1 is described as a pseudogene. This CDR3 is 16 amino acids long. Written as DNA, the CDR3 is TGTGCCAGCAGCAAAGCGTGTAGGTGGGACACAGATACGCAGTATTTT. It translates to CASSKACRWDTDTQYF.

CDR3 DNA: TGCGCCAGCAGCTTGTGGACAGGGCTAGACACTGAAGCTTTCTTT. Its translation: CASSLWTGLDTEAFF. The V gene is TRBV5-1, the J gene TRBJ1-1, with 8 bases that match TRBD1. This CDR3 spans 15 amino acids. Germline CDR1 reads SGHRS; CDR2 reads YFSETQ. The V segment lost 1 base and the J segment 3 bases; nucleotides outside the gene matches: 5.

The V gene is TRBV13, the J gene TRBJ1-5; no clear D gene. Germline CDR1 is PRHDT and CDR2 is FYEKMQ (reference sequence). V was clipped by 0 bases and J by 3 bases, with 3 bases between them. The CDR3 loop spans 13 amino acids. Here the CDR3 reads CASSLGINQPQHF. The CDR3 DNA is TGTGCCAGCAGCTTAGGGATCAATCAGCCCCAGCATTTT.

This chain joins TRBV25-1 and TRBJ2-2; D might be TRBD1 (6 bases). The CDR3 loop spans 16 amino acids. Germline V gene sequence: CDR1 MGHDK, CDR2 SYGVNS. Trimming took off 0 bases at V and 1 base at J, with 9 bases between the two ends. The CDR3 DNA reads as TGTGCCAGCAGTGAATATATCAGGGGGAACACCGGGGAGCTGTTTTTT. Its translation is CASSEYIRGNTGELFF. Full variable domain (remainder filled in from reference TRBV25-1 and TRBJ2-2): EADIYQTPRYLVIGTGKKITLECSQTMGHDKMYWYQQDPGMELHLIHYSYGVNSTEKGDLSSESTVSRIRTEHFPLTLESARPSHTSQYLCASSEYIRGNTGELFFGEGSRLTVL.

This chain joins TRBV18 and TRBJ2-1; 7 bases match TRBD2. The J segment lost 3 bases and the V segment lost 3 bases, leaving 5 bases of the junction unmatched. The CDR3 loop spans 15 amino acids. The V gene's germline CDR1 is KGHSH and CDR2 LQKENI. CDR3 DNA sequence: TGTGCCAGCTCACCCTCTAGCGGAGACTACAATGAGCAGTTCTTC. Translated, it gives CASSPSSGDYNEQFF.

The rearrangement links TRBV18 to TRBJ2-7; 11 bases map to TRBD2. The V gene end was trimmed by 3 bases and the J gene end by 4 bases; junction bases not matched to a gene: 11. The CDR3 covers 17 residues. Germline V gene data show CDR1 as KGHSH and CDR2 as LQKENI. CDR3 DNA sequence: TGTGCCAGCTCACCGGTCTTAACTAGCGGGGGCGAATACGAGCAGTACTTC. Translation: CASSPVLTSGGEYEQYF.

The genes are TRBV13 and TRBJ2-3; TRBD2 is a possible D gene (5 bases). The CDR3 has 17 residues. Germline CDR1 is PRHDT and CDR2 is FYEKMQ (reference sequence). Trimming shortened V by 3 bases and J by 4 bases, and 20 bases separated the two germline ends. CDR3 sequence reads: CASSLRVSLSRPDTQYF. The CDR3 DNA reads TGTGCCAGCAGCTTGCGGGTTAGTCTTTCTCGCCCAGATACGCAGTATTTT.

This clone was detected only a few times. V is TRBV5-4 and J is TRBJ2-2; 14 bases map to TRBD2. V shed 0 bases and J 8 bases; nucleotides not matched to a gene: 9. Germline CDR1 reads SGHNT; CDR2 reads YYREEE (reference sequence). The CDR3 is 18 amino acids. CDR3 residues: CASSLAGTSGSRAGELFF. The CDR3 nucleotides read TGTGCCAGCAGCTTGGCCGGGACTAGCGGGAGTAGGGCTGGGGAGCTGTTTTTT. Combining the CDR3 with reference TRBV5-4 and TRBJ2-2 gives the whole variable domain ETGVTQSPTHLIKTRGQQVTLRCSSQSGHNTVSWYQQALGQGPQFIFQYYREEENGRGNFPPRFSGLQFPNYSSELNVNALELDDSALYLCASSLAGTSGSRAGELFFGEGSRLTVL.

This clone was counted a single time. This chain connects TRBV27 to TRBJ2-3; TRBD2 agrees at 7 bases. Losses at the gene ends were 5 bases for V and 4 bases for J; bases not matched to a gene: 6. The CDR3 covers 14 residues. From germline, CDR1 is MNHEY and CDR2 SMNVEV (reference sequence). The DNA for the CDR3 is TGTGCCAGCAGTCGGACTAGAGTAGCAGATACGCAGTATTTT. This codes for CASSRTRVADTQYF.

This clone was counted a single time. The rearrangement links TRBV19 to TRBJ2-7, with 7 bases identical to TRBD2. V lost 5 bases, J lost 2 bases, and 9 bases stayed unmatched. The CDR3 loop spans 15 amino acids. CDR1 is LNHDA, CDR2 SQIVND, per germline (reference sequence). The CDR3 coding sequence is TGTGCCAGTAGTGTCTGGGCTAGCGGAACCTACGAGCAGTACTTC. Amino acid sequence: CASSVWASGTYEQYF.

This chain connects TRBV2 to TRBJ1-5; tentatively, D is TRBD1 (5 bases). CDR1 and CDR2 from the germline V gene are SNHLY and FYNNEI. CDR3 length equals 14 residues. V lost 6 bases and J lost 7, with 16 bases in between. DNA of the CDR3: TGTGCCAGCAGAACCGGGACCGGGAGCCAGCCCCAGCATTTT. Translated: CASRTGTGSQPQHF.

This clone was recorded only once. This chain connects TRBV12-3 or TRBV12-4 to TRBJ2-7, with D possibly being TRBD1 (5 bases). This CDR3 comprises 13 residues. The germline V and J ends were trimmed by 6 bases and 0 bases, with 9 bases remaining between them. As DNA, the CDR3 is TGTGCCAGCAGCCGCGACAGCTCCTACGAGCAGTACTTC. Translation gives CASSRDSSYEQYF.

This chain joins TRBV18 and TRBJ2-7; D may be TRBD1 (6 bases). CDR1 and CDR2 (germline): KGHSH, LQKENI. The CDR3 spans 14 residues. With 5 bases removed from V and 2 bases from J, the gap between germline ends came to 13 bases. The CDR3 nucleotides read TGTGCCAGCTCAGCAGGGGCTTCTACCTACGAGCAGTACTTC. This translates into CASSAGASTYEQYF. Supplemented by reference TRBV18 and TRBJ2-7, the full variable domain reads NAGVMQNPRHLVRRRGQEARLRCSPMKGHSHVYWYRQLPEEGLKFMVYLQKENIIDESGMPKERFSAEFPKEGPSILRIQQVVRGDSAAYFCASSAGASTYEQYFGPGTRLTVT.

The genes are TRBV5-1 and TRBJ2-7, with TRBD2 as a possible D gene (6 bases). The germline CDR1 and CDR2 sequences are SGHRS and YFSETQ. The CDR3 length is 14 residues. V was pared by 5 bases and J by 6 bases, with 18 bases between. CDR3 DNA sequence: TGCGCCAGCAGACTAGGCCTCCGGGGGACCGAGCAGTACTTC. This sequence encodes CASRLGLRGTEQYF.

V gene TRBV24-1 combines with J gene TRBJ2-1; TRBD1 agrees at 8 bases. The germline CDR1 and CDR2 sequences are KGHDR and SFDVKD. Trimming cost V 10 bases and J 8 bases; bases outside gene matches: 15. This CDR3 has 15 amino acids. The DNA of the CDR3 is TGTGCCACGGAAATCACCTTACAGGGACAGGATGAGCAGTTCTTC. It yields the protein CATEITLQGQDEQFF.